The present TCR beta chain was sequenced within a study of vaccination and CD4 T cells after COVID-19. On the study more broadly: A median of approximately 96 days (range 35 to 161) separated diagnosis from post-COVID sampling.

As to treatment: roughly nine-day PBMC culture with coronavirus spike peptide pools or control peptides (ViraFEST assay). The unexposed donor's CD4+ T cells were collected before the COVID-19 pandemic (2011-2018). Half-medium changes with fresh IL-2 medium occurred on days 3 and 7. Where cells permitted, unexposed-donor CD4+ T cells were probed with SARS-CoV-2 S/N and four cold-coronavirus spikes. Overall study results and limits: Within the convalescent patients, a median about 89% of the SARS-CoV-2-reactive clones were ones that appeared only post-vaccination.

With the Oncomine TCR Beta short-read assay, DNA from cultured CD4+ T cells was sequenced. In TCRdb, the PCR reads were re-called with MiXCR into one record per CDR3 protein. The data hold 6,000 to 7,500 distinct CDR3 sequences, with approximately 40% observed a single time. CDR3 size: 12 residues. CDR1 and CDR2 (germline): DFQATT, SNEGSKA (reference sequence). V was cut by 6 bases and J by 3 bases, with 12 bases left in between. About this clonotype itself: Its antigen is unidentified.

The sequence was collected from a human donor in good health. V and J are TRBV20-1 and TRBJ2-7; possibly TRBD2 for D (6 bases). Source material: CD4+ T cells from blood, cultured in vitro. Written as DNA, the CDR3 is TGCAGTGCCTCCCGGGGGAGCTACGAGCAGTACTTC. The encoded protein is CSASRGSYEQYF.